This passage covers 29 T cell receptor beta chains from one sample sequenced in a study of T-cell memory formation after mild COVID-19. MiXCR was run by TCRdb on the 5' RACE reads, yielding one entry per CDR3 protein. The top ten clones hold 2.4% of a sample with about 200,000 distinct CDR3 sequences, around 19% of them seen once. Material: PBMCs or a T cell subset sorted from them (not recorded which). The receptors here all came from an adult woman who had mild COVID-19 (a few samples of this study predate the infection). Cell type and time point are not known.

This sequence joins TRBV25-1 and TRBJ2-7; a weak D match, TRBD1 (6 bases). Germline V lookup: CDR1 MGHDK, CDR2 SYGVNS. This CDR3 is 14 amino acids long. V was cut by 2 bases and J by 3 bases, with 11 bases left in between. CDR3 in DNA: TGTGCCAGCAGTGAAGGCACAGGGTACTACGAGCAGTACTTC. Its translation: CASSEGTGYYEQYF.

The chain is built from TRBV7-2 and TRBJ2-7, with TRBD2 identical over 12 bases. The CDR3 runs 16 residues. CDR1 is SGHTA, CDR2 FQGNSA, per germline. Losses at the gene ends were 1 base for V and 2 bases for J; bases not matched to a gene: 3. DNA for the CDR3: TGTGCCAGCAGCTTAGGGACTAGCGGGATCCCCTACGAGCAGTACTTC. It codes for CASSLGTSGIPYEQYF.

This clonotype was counted many times. This chain joins TRBV7-2 and TRBJ2-5; D gene unclear. The germline CDR1 and CDR2 sequences are SGHTA and FQGNSA. V dropped 1 base and J dropped 1 base, with 7 bases sitting between them. This CDR3 region has 14 residues. The chain's CDR3 is CASSLGISQETQYF. The CDR3 nucleotides are TGTGCCAGCAGCTTAGGTATCAGCCAAGAGACCCAGTACTTC.

The chain joins TRBV6-5 to TRBJ1-1; maybe TRBD1 (6 bases). CDR3 size: 15 residues. The V and J ends lost 0 bases and 8 bases respectively, with 16 bases between them. Germline CDR1 and CDR2: MNHEY and SVGAGI. The CDR3 here is CASSYSIGTGTEAFF. CDR3 coding DNA: TGTGCCAGCAGTTACTCGATTGGAACCGGGACAGAAGCTTTCTTT.

The V and J genes are TRBV3-1 and TRBJ1-2; 9 bases are shared with TRBD1. With 0 bases clipped from V and 4 bases from J, the junction kept 3 bases outside the gene matches. The germline V gene has CDR1 LGHDT and CDR2 YNNKEL (reference sequence). The CDR3 is 15 amino acids. This CDR3 reads CASSQEMTGGYGYTF. CDR3 coding DNA: TGTGCCAGCAGCCAAGAGATGACAGGGGGCTATGGCTACACCTTC.

The gene calls are TRBV7-2 and TRBJ2-1; a weak D match, TRBD1 (5 bases). This CDR3 is 15 amino acids long. CDR1 is SGHTA, CDR2 FQGNSA, per germline. Between the trimmed V and J ends, which lost 0 bases and 2 bases, there was a span of 8 bases. CDR3 protein: CASSLAQGTYNEQFF. The CDR3 nucleotides are TGTGCCAGCAGCTTAGCCCAGGGTACCTACAATGAGCAGTTCTTC.

This clonotype was observed a handful of times. The chain links TRBV4-1 to TRBJ2-1, with 7 bases fitting TRBD2. The CDR3 covers 16 residues. Trimming removed 4 bases from V and 1 base from J; junction bases left unmatched: 7. CDR1 is MGHRA, CDR2 YSYEKL, per germline. The CDR3 protein is CASSPREGLSYNEQFF. In nucleotides, the CDR3 is TGCGCCAGCAGCCCAAGGGAGGGGTTGTCCTACAATGAGCAGTTCTTC.

This clonotype has more than one count but fewer than ten. This rearrangement joins TRBV20-1 to TRBJ2-7; TRBD2 matches at 7 bases. V gave up 1 base and J gave up 0 bases; unmatched junction bases: 12. The V gene's germline CDR1 is DFQATT and CDR2 SNEGSKA (reference sequence). The CDR3 runs 17 residues. The chain's CDR3 is CSARVLVAGPSSYEQYF. The DNA of the CDR3 is TGCAGTGCTAGAGTTCTAGTAGCGGGCCCGAGCTCCTACGAGCAGTACTTC.

This clonotype was found many times. The chain employs TRBV7-6 and TRBJ2-2; TRBD1 aligns across 7 bases. Per germline, CDR1 SGHVS and CDR2 FNYEAQ. V lost 4 bases and J lost 1; bases outside the gene matches: 3. This CDR3 has 15 residues. CDR3 coding DNA: TGTGCCAGCAGCTCGGACAGGATGAACACCGGGGAGCTGTTTTTT. Protein sequence: CASSSDRMNTGELFF.

DNA of the CDR3: TGTGCCAGCAGACCCGGGGCAGGGGGGAACACAGATACGCAGTATTTT. Translated: CASRPGAGGNTDTQYF. The chain recombines TRBV12-3 or TRBV12-4 with TRBJ2-3; tentative D call: TRBD1 (7 bases). CDR3 length: 16 residues. V was cut by 6 bases and J by 2 bases, with 18 bases left in between.

This clonotype appeared a few times. CDR3 DNA: TGTGCCAGCAGCCGATGGACAGCGGGAGGCGATCAGCCCCAGCATTTT. Translation gives CASSRWTAGGDQPQHF. The J gene is TRBJ1-5, the V gene TRBV7-2; TRBD1 might be the D (6 bases). The V gene's germline CDR1 is SGHTA and CDR2 FQGNSA. This CDR3 comprises 16 residues. The V end was cut by 5 bases, the J end by 5 bases, with 19 bases between.

This clonotype occurred a few times. This sequence joins TRBV7-2 and TRBJ1-2; 8 positions agree with TRBD1. V was clipped by 5 bases and J by 4 bases; unmatched bases: 3. The CDR3 is 13 residues long. The V gene's germline CDR1 is SGHTA and CDR2 FQGNSA. The CDR3 loop is CASSQDRGYGYTF. The CDR3 nucleotides read TGTGCCAGCAGCCAAGACAGGGGCTATGGCTACACCTTC.

This clonotype was counted between two and nine times. The rearrangement uses TRBV7-9 and TRBJ2-3, with D maybe TRBD1 (5 bases). The CDR3 has 14 residues. In germline, CDR1 is SEHNR, CDR2 FQNEAQ (reference sequence). The ends were cut back, 0 bases at V and 1 base at J, with 5 bases in the middle. This CDR3 is CASSLAGRTDTQYF. The CDR3 nucleotides read TGTGCCAGCAGCTTAGCGGGGCGCACAGATACGCAGTATTTT.

The genes are TRBV5-1 and TRBJ2-3, with 7 nucleotides matching TRBD2. J gave up 0 bases and V 4 bases, and 5 bases lay outside the gene matches. CDR3 length: 15 residues. CDR1 SGHRS and CDR2 YFSETQ come from the germline V gene. For the CDR3, the DNA is TGCGCCAGCAGCCCCACTAGCGCCAGCACAGATACGCAGTATTTT. Translation: CASSPTSASTDTQYF.

This clonotype was found a few times. The chain recombines TRBV4-1 with TRBJ2-4, with 13 bases that match TRBD2. The CDR3 runs 19 residues. Looked up from germline, CDR1 is MGHRA and CDR2 is YSYEKL. J lost 3 bases, V lost 4 bases, and 12 bases had no gene match. CDR3 DNA: TGCGCCAGCAGCCTCCATGGGGGACTAGCGGGGTCTATCAAAAACATTCAGTACTTC. Its protein is CASSLHGGLAGSIKNIQYF.

This clonotype appeared a few times. V gene TRBV12-3 or TRBV12-4 combines with J gene TRBJ2-7, with TRBD2 identical over 7 bases. Trimming took 5 bases from V and 5 from J; bases not matched to a gene: 9. The CDR3 covers 14 residues. CDR3 region: CASSPWVTSHEQYF. The CDR3 bases are TGTGCCAGCAGTCCCTGGGTGACTAGCCACGAGCAGTACTTC.

A few counts support this clonotype. The rearrangement links TRBV6-5 to TRBJ2-3; D is uncertain. Trimming shortened V by 7 bases and J by 0 bases, and 8 bases separated the two germline ends. The CDR3 spans 13 residues. Germline loops: CDR1 MNHEY, CDR2 SVGAGI. The CDR3 here is CASKAVSTDTQYF. For the CDR3, the DNA is TGTGCCAGCAAGGCGGTTAGCACAGATACGCAGTATTTT.

J is TRBJ1-2 and V is TRBV12-3 or TRBV12-4, with D unclear. V dropped 3 bases and J dropped 4 bases, with 12 bases sitting between them. The CDR3 has 14 residues. This chain's CDR3 is CASSFATQIYGYTF. The CDR3 DNA follows: TGTGCCAGCAGTTTTGCGACACAAATCTATGGCTACACCTTC.

The chain is built from TRBV12-3 or TRBV12-4 and TRBJ2-3, with 11 bases that match TRBD2. The CDR3 totals 19 residues. J was trimmed by 2 bases and V by 2 bases; bases with no gene match: 12. This CDR3 reads CASSLTRLAGGTNTDTQYF. CDR3 coding DNA: TGTGCCAGCAGTTTAACGCGGCTAGCGGGAGGCACAAACACAGATACGCAGTATTTT.

In its sample, this clonotype was seen a few times. V is TRBV3-2 and J is TRBJ2-1; TRBD2 is taken as the D call from the table, unchecked against the DNA. TRBV3-2 is shown as a pseudogene. The CDR3 totals 15 residues. CDR3 amino acids: CASSQDYGGYNEQFF. The CDR3 bases are TGTGCCAGCAGCCAGGACTACGGAGGCTACAATGAGCAGTTCTTC.

The gene calls are TRBV3-1 and TRBJ2-7; D could derive from TRBD1 or TRBD2 (5 bases each). Per the germline V gene, CDR1 is LGHDT and CDR2 is YNNKEL (reference sequence). V dropped 5 bases and J dropped 2 bases, with 10 bases sitting between them. The CDR3 extends over 13 amino acids. CDR3 sequence reads: CASSFGAPYEQYF. In nucleotides, the CDR3 is TGTGCCAGCAGCTTCGGGGCCCCCTACGAGCAGTACTTC.

This clonotype was recorded a few times. This chain joins TRBV29-1 and TRBJ2-6; D is perhaps TRBD1 (5 bases). The CDR3 loop spans 15 amino acids. Trimming pared 6 bases from V and 0 bases from J, leaving 12 bases between. CDR1 and CDR2 (germline): SQVTM, ANQGSEA. The CDR3 region is CSVGTGFSGANVLTF. The CDR3 DNA reads TGCAGCGTCGGAACAGGTTTCTCTGGGGCCAACGTCCTGACTTTC.

This clonotype was picked up a small number of times. The chain recombines TRBV2 with TRBJ2-2; perhaps TRBD1 as D (5 bases). V was shortened by 6 bases and J by 4 bases, with 15 bases between the two germline ends. Germline lookup yields CDR1 SNHLY and CDR2 FYNNEI. This CDR3 region has 15 residues. The CDR3 DNA follows: TGTGCCAGCAGACAGGACGTAACTACCACCGGGGAGCTGTTTTTT. Protein product: CASRQDVTTTGELFF.

The chain couples TRBV7-2 to TRBJ2-7; D is uncertain. V was trimmed by 4 bases and J by 3 bases, leaving 7 bases between them. The CDR3 sequence is 12 residues long. CDR1 is SGHTA, CDR2 FQGNSA, per germline. CDR3 bases: TGTGCCAGCAGCTCCTACCTCTACGAGCAGTACTTC. Amino acid sequence: CASSSYLYEQYF.

This clonotype has only a few counts. The chain uses TRBV12-3 or TRBV12-4 and TRBJ1-2; D remains ambiguous. V was shortened by 7 bases and J by 3 bases, with 9 bases between the two germline ends. The CDR3 sequence is 12 residues long. The CDR3 here is CASTKGDYGYTF. CDR3 sequence (DNA): TGTGCCAGCACGAAAGGTGACTATGGCTACACCTTC.

Only a few counts were recorded for this clonotype. Written as DNA, the CDR3 is TGTGCCAGCACCCTGCGGGACAATGAGCAGTTCTTC. Translating it yields CASTLRDNEQFF. The chain uses TRBV12-3 or TRBV12-4 and TRBJ2-1; perhaps TRBD2 as D (5 bases). Between the trimmed V and J ends, which lost 7 bases and 5 bases, there was a span of 9 bases. This CDR3 region has 12 residues.

This clonotype ranks as medium-sized (0.01 to 0.1%). The chain is built from TRBV6-5 and TRBJ2-2, with D unresolved. The CDR3 runs 12 residues. Germline CDR1 and CDR2: MNHEY and SVGAGI. V was pared by 6 bases and J by 6 bases, with 8 bases between. The DNA for the CDR3 is TGTGCCAGCAGCGTAAGGGCCGGGGAGCTGTTTTTT. It encodes CASSVRAGELFF.

The chain links TRBV6-6 to TRBJ2-3, with unresolved D. The germline V and J ends were trimmed by 2 bases and 4 bases, with 10 bases remaining between them. From germline, CDR1 is MNHNY and CDR2 SVGAGI (reference sequence). CDR3 length: 14 residues. For the CDR3, the DNA is TGTGCCAGCAGTTACGAGTATGGGGCAGATACGCAGTATTTT. It yields the protein CASSYEYGADTQYF.

This chain links TRBV4-2 with TRBJ2-3; 10 bases align to TRBD1. V lost 4 bases and J lost 3; bases outside the gene matches: 4. The CDR3 has 15 amino acids. Germline CDR1 is LGHNA and CDR2 is YNFKEQ. The CDR3 region is CASSLRTGGTDTQYF. The CDR3 DNA sequence: TGTGCCAGCAGCCTCCGGACAGGGGGGACAGATACGCAGTATTTT.